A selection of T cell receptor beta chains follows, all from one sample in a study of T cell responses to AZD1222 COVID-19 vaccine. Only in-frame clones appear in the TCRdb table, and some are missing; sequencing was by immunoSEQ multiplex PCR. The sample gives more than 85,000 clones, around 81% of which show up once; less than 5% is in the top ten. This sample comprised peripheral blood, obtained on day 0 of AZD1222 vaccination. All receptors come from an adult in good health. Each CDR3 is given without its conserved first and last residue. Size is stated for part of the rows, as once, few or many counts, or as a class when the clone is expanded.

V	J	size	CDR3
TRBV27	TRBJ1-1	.	ASIQGNPNTEAF
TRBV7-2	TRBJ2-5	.	ASSPEVRETQY
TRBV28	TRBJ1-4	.	ASITGSTNEKLF
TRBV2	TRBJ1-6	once	ASGGQGNNSPLH
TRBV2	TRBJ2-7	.	ASRTTGGHEQY
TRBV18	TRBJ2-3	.	ASSPRPGLALTDTQY
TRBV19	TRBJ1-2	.	ASSDTGGAYYGYT
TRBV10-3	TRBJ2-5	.	AISVAAMPAASSETQY
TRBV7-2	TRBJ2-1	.	ASSLGLPTHNEQF
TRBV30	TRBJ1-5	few	AWGGQGNQPQH
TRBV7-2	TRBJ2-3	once	ASSLGLGHTDTQY
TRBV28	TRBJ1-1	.	ASRKGTGGTEAF
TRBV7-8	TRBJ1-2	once	ASSSGSRFYGYT
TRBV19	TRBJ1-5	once	ASSKGQGAGQPQH
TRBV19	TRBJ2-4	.	ASSERNIQY
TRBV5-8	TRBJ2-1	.	ASNRGPGVAYNEQF
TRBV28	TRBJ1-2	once	ASSFSSFLGQGYGYT
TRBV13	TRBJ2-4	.	ASSQGGGTKNIQY
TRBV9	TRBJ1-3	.	ASSVDGQYSGNTIY
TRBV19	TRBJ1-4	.	ASQDRGGSEKLF
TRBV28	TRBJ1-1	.	ASSSTTSRTEAF
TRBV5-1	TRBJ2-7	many	ASSLDALAYEQY
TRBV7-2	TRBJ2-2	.	TSSPGGNANTGELF
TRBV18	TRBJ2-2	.	ASSPSLAANTGELF
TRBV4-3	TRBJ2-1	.	ASSQDHRDDEQF
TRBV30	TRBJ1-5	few	AWSVLGAGQPQH
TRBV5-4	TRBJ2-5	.	ASSPGQDGTQY
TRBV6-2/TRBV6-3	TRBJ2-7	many	ASSYSPRTRPEQY
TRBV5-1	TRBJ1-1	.	ASRLDSRAEAF
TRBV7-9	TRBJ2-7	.	ASSRKGYEQY
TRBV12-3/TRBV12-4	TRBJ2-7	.	ASSLLPSYEQY
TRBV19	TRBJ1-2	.	ASSPRGTGFTLYGYT
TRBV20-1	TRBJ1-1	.	SATPGVEAF
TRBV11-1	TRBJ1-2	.	ASSRRQGGGYT
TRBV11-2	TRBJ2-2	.	ASSPPANTGELF
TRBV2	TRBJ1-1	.	ASSEGGDPF
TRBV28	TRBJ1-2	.	ASSLGDRVGIGYT
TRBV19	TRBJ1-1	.	ASSIVNMNTEAF
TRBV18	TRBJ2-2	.	ASSQELAANTGELF
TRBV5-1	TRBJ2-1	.	ASHARGLERDEQF